This T cell receptor beta chain stems from a study of post-analysis software for immune sequencing data. Researchers reported that TCR beta cDNA libraries carried unique molecular identifiers. TCRdb called the PCR reads again in MiXCR, with one record for every CDR3 protein. The repertoire includes hundreds of thousands of distinct CDR3 sequences, 59% of them detected once, and over 9% sits in the top ten. Broader study findings: Normalized Chao1 diversity was significantly reduced in patients versus controls.

Details on this clonotype: Its cognate antigen is unknown.

The receptor was isolated from a girl between 2 and 10 years old with multiple sclerosis. Input material: blood.

This CDR3 is CASSPLGGWDTQYF. CDR3 DNA: TGTGCCAGCAGCCCCCTCGGGGGGTGGGATACGCAGTATTTT. The genes are TRBV11-2 and TRBJ2-3; 7 bases map to TRBD2. This CDR3 is built from 14 residues. Germline V CDR1 and CDR2: SGHAT, FQNNGV. V shed 5 bases, J shed 6 bases, and the junction held 8 bases outside the gene matches.